This paragraph reports one T cell receptor beta chain. Its matching antigen is unknown. The authors ran the assay at deep level. Here immunoSEQ multiplex PCR was the method, and the copy in TCRdb shows in-frame clones only, minus some. The sample includes about 2 million clones, 85% to 95% of them seen just once. V was clipped by 7 bases and J by 7 bases, with 23 bases between them. This CDR3 spans 15 amino acids. Germline-derived CDR1 and CDR2 are SGHTA and FQGNSA. The sample originates from a study of shared clonotypes between healthy human individuals. Study-level findings and limits: Non-shared clonotypes showed lower generation probabilities than clonotypes common to all four donors.

The naive CD8 population came from CD45RO-negative cells selected for CCR7, without terminally differentiated effector memory CD45RA+ cells. Sequencing was carried out using naive CD8+ T cells sorted from blood. The chain recombines TRBV7-2 with TRBJ2-7; D perhaps matches TRBD2 (7 bases). The sequence was collected from a man between 18 and 35 years old in good health. The chain's CDR3 is CASTQKASGGGEQYF. Written as DNA, the CDR3 is TGTGCCAGCACCCAAAAGGCTAGCGGAGGGGGGGAGCAGTACTTC.